This T cell receptor beta chain was identified during a study of blood T cell repertoires in COVID-19. Looking at the study overall: Specimens from acute and convalescent COVID-19 originated in the United States, Italy and Spain.

Method: immunoSEQ multiplex PCR; TCRdb's copy keeps in-frame clones and lacks some. The table includes fewer than 300,000 clones, 90% detected once. Everyone who took part was about 18 to 90 years old, and they came from about 25 US areas. Source material: PBMCs or T cells enriched from blood (not recorded which). This clonotype originated in a woman in her 30s who had recovered from COVID-19.

The CDR3 is CASSSPAGPSYEQYF. In DNA form, the CDR3 reads TGTGCCAGCAGCTCGCCTGCGGGACCTTCCTACGAGCAGTACTTC. The J gene is TRBJ2-7, the V gene TRBV5-5; tentative D call: TRBD2 (6 bases). The CDR3 covers 15 residues. V shed 3 bases and J shed 1 base, with 14 bases lying between them. Germline CDR1 and CDR2: SGHKS and YYEKEE (reference sequence).